Sequencing of this T cell receptor (beta chain) was carried out in a study of monozygotic twins with cystic fibrosis. Broader study findings: Monozygotic CF twins shared more identical nucleotide clonotypes than unrelated patients. J usage was most co-twin-similar in 8 of 16 pairs, V in 13. The repertoire was suggested to be naive-dominated, clonality median around 0.0095. In this small cohort, shared CDR3 numbers showed no association with age, concordance or disease severity.

This clone was detected only once. Antigen unknown. Repertoires were generated with immunoSEQ multiplex PCR, while TCRdb's copy carries only in-frame clones and drops some. The sample has tens of thousands of clones; 95% to 98% are singletons. Germline CDR1 SNHLY, CDR2 FYNNEI. The ends lost 8 bases at V and 2 bases at J; junction bases unmatched: 5. The CDR3 has 15 amino acids. The sample consisted of blood. The chain links TRBV2 to TRBJ2-1; 11 bases are a match to TRBD2. This TCR derives from a girl aged 2-15 years with cystic fibrosis. The CDR3 sequence is CASPGTSGAYNEQFF. The CDR3, as DNA: TGTGCCAGCCCAGGGACTAGCGGAGCCTACAATGAGCAGTTCTTC.